This is a list of T cell receptor beta chains from one sample in a study of blood T cell repertoires in COVID-19. Clones were read by immunoSEQ multiplex PCR, and TCRdb kept only the in-frame ones, dropping some. The repertoire holds 65,000 or so clones, with around 87% as singletons. The specimen was peripheral blood. The origin of the receptors is a human donor with acute or convalescent COVID-19. The donor label of this sample is uncertain. Both conserved end residues are part of each CDR3. The order of the fields is J gene, V gene, D gene, clone size, CDR3 protein, CDR3 DNA. A D gene is named only where the DNA matches it firmly. Size values are once, few and many counts, or a class for expanded clones, and some rows have none.

TRBJ2-3 | TRBV5-1 | TRBD2 | NA | CASSPSGREADTQYF | TGCGCCAGCAGTCCTAGCGGGCGAGAGGCAGATACGCAGTATTTT
TRBJ2-5 | TRBV7-9 | TRBD2 | NA | CASTRAGVETQYF | TGTGCCAGCACCCGAGCGGGGGTGGAGACCCAGTACTTC
TRBJ1-2 | TRBV4-2 | NA | NA | CASSQPGLPDYTF | TGTGCCAGCAGCCAACCGGGACTGCCTGACTACACCTTC
TRBJ2-3 | TRBV5-6 | TRBD2 | NA | CASSHGLAGVVDTQYF | TGTGCCAGCAGCCACGGACTAGCGGGGGTAGTAGATACGCAGTATTTT
TRBJ1-1 | TRBV5-1 | TRBD1 | NA | CASSSRGQGNTEAFF | TGCGCCAGCAGCTCCCGGGGACAGGGCAACACTGAAGCTTTCTTT
TRBJ2-1 | TRBV28 | TRBD1 | NA | CASSLSDRGGEQFF | TGTGCCAGCAGTTTATCCGACAGGGGGGGTGAGCAGTTCTTC
TRBJ1-5 | TRBV10-3 | NA | NA | CAISEGDNQPQHF | TGTGCCATCAGTGAAGGGGACAATCAGCCCCAGCATTTT
TRBJ2-5 | TRBV14 | NA | NA | CASSGQRQETQYF | TGTGCCAGCAGCGGACAGAGACAAGAGACCCAGTACTTC
TRBJ1-6 | TRBV6-5 | TRBD1 | NA | CASSFRTGLNNSPLHF | TGTGCCAGCAGTTTCCGGACAGGGCTCAATAATTCACCCCTCCACTTT
TRBJ2-7 | TRBV11-2 | NA | NA | CASSPRYEQYF | TGTGCCAGCAGCCCGAGATACGAGCAGTACTTC
TRBJ2-5 | TRBV30 | NA | NA | CAWSSPGQGQAETQYF | TGTGCCTGGAGCTCCCCCGGGCAGGGTCAAGCGGAGACCCAGTACTTC
TRBJ2-1 | TRBV6-5 | TRBD2 | NA | CAVLGLAAFNEQFF | TGTGCCGTATTAGGACTAGCGGCATTCAATGAGCAGTTCTTC
TRBJ1-4 | TRBV19 | TRBD1 | NA | CASSLGQEIATNEKLFF | TGTGCCAGTAGTTTGGGACAGGAGATTGCAACTAATGAAAAACTGTTTTTT
TRBJ2-5 | TRBV6-2/TRBV6-3 | NA | NA | CASSPHRNSGKETQYF | TGTGCCAGCAGTCCCCACCGCAATAGCGGCAAAGAGACCCAGTACTTC
TRBJ1-2 | TRBV5-1 | TRBD1 | NA | CASSSGDREDGYTF | TGCGCCAGCAGTTCAGGAGACAGGGAGGATGGCTACACCTTC
TRBJ1-2 | TRBV5-1 | NA | NA | CASSLGYRDTQLINYGYTF | TGCGCCAGCAGCCTTGGATACCGGGACACCCAACTAATCAACTATGGCTACACCTTC
TRBJ2-1 | TRBV6-2/TRBV6-3 | TRBD2 | few | CASSSRLAGYNEQFF | TGTGCCAGCAGTTCCAGACTAGCGGGATACAATGAGCAGTTCTTC
TRBJ1-1 | TRBV18 | TRBD1 | NA | CASSPRRQGDTEAFF | TGTGCCAGCTCACCAAGGAGACAGGGGGACACTGAAGCTTTCTTT
TRBJ1-2 | TRBV30 | TRBD1 | NA | CAWSMTGQGANYGYTF | TGTGCCTGGAGTATGACGGGACAGGGGGCCAACTATGGCTACACCTTC
TRBJ2-5 | TRBV27 | NA | NA | CASSLSLGFQETQYF | TGTGCCAGCAGTTTATCCCTCGGGTTCCAAGAGACCCAGTACTTC
TRBJ2-3 | TRBV5-1 | NA | few | CASSVGQPSTDTQYF | TGCGCCAGCAGTGTAGGACAGCCTAGCACAGATACGCAGTATTTT
TRBJ2-1 | TRBV7-7 | TRBD1 | NA | CASSLAIPGQGYNEQFF | TGTGCCAGCAGCTTAGCGATCCCCGGACAGGGCTACAATGAGCAGTTCTTC
TRBJ1-6 | TRBV10-1 | TRBD1 | NA | CATGTANSPLHF | TGCGCCACCGGGACAGCGAATTCACCCCTCCACTTT
TRBJ2-2 | TRBV20-1 | TRBD1 | NA | CSASENRGPGELFF | TGCAGTGCTAGTGAAAACAGGGGGCCCGGGGAGCTGTTTTTT
TRBJ2-5 | TRBV6-5 | NA | NA | CASRVGLRSGETQYF | TGTGCCAGCAGGGTGGGACTGAGGTCGGGAGAGACCCAGTACTTC
TRBJ2-7 | TRBV5-1 | NA | NA | CASSLDGLGAREQYF | TGCGCCAGCAGCTTGGACGGACTCGGCGCGCGCGAGCAGTACTTC
TRBJ1-1 | TRBV5-1 | NA | once | CASQFTGRTEAFF | TGCGCCAGTCAATTCACAGGGAGAACTGAAGCTTTCTTT
TRBJ2-6 | TRBV28 | NA | NA | CASSFSPGANVLTF | TGTGCCAGCAGTTTTAGTCCTGGGGCCAACGTCCTGACTTTC
TRBJ2-5 | TRBV28 | NA | NA | CASTTGVRETQYF | TGTGCCAGCACGACGGGGGTAAGGGAGACCCAGTACTTC
TRBJ1-2 | TRBV7-9 | TRBD1 | NA | CASRSNRGERDGYTF | TGTGCCAGCAGATCAAACAGGGGCGAAAGGGATGGCTACACCTTC
TRBJ2-1 | TRBV5-1 | TRBD2 | NA | CASSWGGTYNEQFF | TGCGCCAGCAGCTGGGGGGGAACCTACAATGAGCAGTTCTTC
TRBJ1-5 | TRBV25-1 | NA | few | CASSAPSTGFNQPQHF | TGTGCCAGCAGTGCTCCCAGCACAGGGTTCAATCAGCCCCAGCATTTT
TRBJ2-1 | TRBV28 | TRBD2 | NA | CASRWTSRGGEQFF | TGTGCCAGCAGGTGGACTAGTCGCGGCGGAGAGCAGTTCTTC
TRBJ1-2 | TRBV30 | NA | NA | CAWTGFNYGYTF | TGTGCCTGGACCGGGTTTAACTATGGCTACACCTTC
TRBJ1-5 | TRBV20-1 | NA | few | CSASYVNRPQHF | TGCAGTGCTAGTTATGTCAATAGGCCCCAGCATTTT
TRBJ2-7 | TRBV7-6 | TRBD2 | NA | CASSLVWTSGAGSYEQYF | TGTGCCAGCAGCTTAGTGTGGACTAGCGGGGCGGGTTCCTACGAGCAGTACTTC
TRBJ2-1 | TRBV7-6 | TRBD2 | NA | CASSLGLAGGGSRYNEQFF | TGTGCCAGCAGCTTAGGACTAGCGGGAGGGGGCTCAAGATACAATGAGCAGTTCTTC
TRBJ2-2 | TRBV6-1 | TRBD2 | few | CASSEPASGTGELFF | TGTGCCAGCAGTGAACCCGCTAGCGGAACCGGGGAGCTGTTTTTT
TRBJ2-2 | TRBV25-1 | NA | NA | CASSEYLALTGELFF | TGTGCCAGCAGTGAATATCTAGCGCTCACCGGGGAGCTGTTTTTT
TRBJ2-5 | TRBV2 | TRBD2 | NA | CASSGTSGRGETQYF | TGTGCCAGCAGCGGGACTAGCGGGAGAGGGGAGACCCAGTACTTC
TRBJ1-1 | TRBV5-1 | NA | NA | CASSFREGDTEAFF | TGCGCCAGCAGCTTTAGGGAAGGGGACACTGAAGCTTTCTTT
TRBJ1-2 | TRBV28 | NA | once | CASRREAYGYTF | TGTGCCAGCAGGAGGGAGGCTTATGGCTACACCTTC